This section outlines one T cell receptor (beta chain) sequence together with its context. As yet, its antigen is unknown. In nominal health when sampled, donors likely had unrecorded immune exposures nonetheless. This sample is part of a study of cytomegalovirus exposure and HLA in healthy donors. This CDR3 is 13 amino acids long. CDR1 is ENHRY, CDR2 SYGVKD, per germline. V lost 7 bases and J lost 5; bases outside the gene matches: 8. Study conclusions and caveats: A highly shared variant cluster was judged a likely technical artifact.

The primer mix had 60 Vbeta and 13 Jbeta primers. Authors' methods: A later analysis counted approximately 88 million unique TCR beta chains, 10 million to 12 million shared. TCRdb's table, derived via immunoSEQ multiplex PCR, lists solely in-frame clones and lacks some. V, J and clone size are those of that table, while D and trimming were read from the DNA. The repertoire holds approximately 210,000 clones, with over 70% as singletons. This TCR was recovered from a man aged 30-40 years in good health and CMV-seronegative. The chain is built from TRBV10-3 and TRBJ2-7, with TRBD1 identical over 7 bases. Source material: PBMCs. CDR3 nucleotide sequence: TGTGCCATCAAACAGGGGTCAGGGGACGAGCAGTACTTC. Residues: CAIKQGSGDEQYF.